This T cell receptor beta chain was retrieved from a study of CD4 T cells in relation to SARS-CoV-2 and coronaviruses. Deep TCR-beta sequencing used DNA from uncultured naive and memory CD4+ T cells. Repertoires were generated with immunoSEQ multiplex PCR, while TCRdb's copy carries only in-frame clones and drops some. The sample lists tens of thousands of clones; roughly 89% were seen once. Unexposed donor CD4+ T cells date from about 2011-2019, before the COVID-19 pandemic. CD4 enrichment then naive enrichment separated naive from memory CD4+ cells. The trim removed 5 bases at V and 0 bases at J, leaving 4 bases unmatched. The CDR3 extends over 17 amino acids. Germline V gene lookup returns CDR1 SGHVS and CDR2 FQNEAQ.

The sequenced material came from memory CD4+ T cells from PBMCs. The clonotype comes from a human donor in good health. The J gene is TRBJ1-6, the V gene TRBV7-8, with 10 bases that match TRBD1. In DNA, the CDR3 is TGTGCCAGCAGCCCCAGGACAGGGGGCTCCTATAATTCACCCCTCCACTTT. This sequence encodes CASSPRTGGSYNSPLHF.